Listed here is a single T cell receptor beta chain. The data are from a study of blood T cell repertoires in COVID-19. CDR3 length equals 15 residues. Germline V gene data show CDR1 as SGHTA and CDR2 as FQGNSA. Trimming pared 3 bases from V and 5 bases from J, leaving 16 bases between. Method: immunoSEQ multiplex PCR; TCRdb's copy keeps in-frame clones and lacks some. This sample has under 150,000 clones, with around 80% found just once. Sequenced material: PBMCs or T cells enriched from blood (not recorded which). The clonotype was recovered from a man between 40 and 49 years old with acute COVID-19. This chain connects TRBV7-2 to TRBJ2-5, with D perhaps TRBD2 (6 bases). CDR3 nucleotide sequence: TGTGCCAGCAGCTTGGAGTGGGGGAGGAGGGAGACCCAGTACTTC. Translation: CASSLEWGRRETQYF. The variable domain in full, completed from reference TRBV7-2 and TRBJ2-5, reads GAGVSQSPSNKVTEKGKDVELRCDPISGHTALYWYRQSLGQGLEFLIYFQGNSAPDKSGLPSDRFSAERTGGSVSTLTIQRTQQEDSAVYLCASSLEWGRRETQYFGPGTRLLVL.